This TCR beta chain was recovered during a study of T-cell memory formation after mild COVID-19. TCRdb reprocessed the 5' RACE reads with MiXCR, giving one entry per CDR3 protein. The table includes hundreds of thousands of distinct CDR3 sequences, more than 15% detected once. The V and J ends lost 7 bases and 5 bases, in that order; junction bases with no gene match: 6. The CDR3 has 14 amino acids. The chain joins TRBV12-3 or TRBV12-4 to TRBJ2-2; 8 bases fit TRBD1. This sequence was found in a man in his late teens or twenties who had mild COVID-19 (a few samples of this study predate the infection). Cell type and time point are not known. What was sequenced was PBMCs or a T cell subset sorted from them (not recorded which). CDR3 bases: TGTGCCAGCAACCGACAGGGGAATACCGGGGAGCTGTTTTTT. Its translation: CASNRQGNTGELFF.